Following are 23 T cell receptor beta chains from one sample sequenced in a study of a mutant IDH1 vaccine in newly diagnosed glioma. Time point denoted: week 23, last vaccination. Each vaccine dose was 300 ug of mutant IDH1 20-mer peptide, with topical imiquimod. Using immunoSEQ multiplex PCR, the repertoire was profiled, and TCRdb retains in-frame clones only, with some absent. Of about 64,000 clones listed, 80% to 90% are singletons. Antigens of these TCRs are unknown. The source material was PBMCs, sampled from a glioma patient whose treatment included an IDH1 peptide vaccine. The receptors stem from a man under 40 with glioma.

This clone showed up just once. This chain connects TRBV4-1 to TRBJ2-5; 11 positions agree with TRBD2. CDR1 and CDR2 (germline): MGHRA, YSYEKL. CDR3 length: 16 residues. Germline trimming cut 0 bases from V and 4 bases from J; bases unmatched to any gene: 4. CDR3 amino acids: CASSQEVAGGRETQYF. For the CDR3, the DNA is TGCGCCAGCAGCCAAGAGGTAGCGGGGGGGAGAGAGACCCAGTACTTC.

The chain combines TRBV19 with TRBJ1-3; D remains unclear. CDR1 and CDR2 from the germline V gene are LNHDA and SQIVND (reference sequence). Trimming removed 9 bases from V and 1 base from J, with 13 bases in between. CDR3 length: 14 residues. CDR3 amino acids: CASQGWSSGNTIYF. In DNA, the CDR3 is TGTGCCAGCCAAGGGTGGTCTTCTGGAAACACCATATATTTT.

This sequence joins TRBV20-1 and TRBJ1-6; no reliable D call. Germline lookup yields CDR1 DFQATT and CDR2 SNEGSKA (reference sequence). The CDR3 consists of 10 residues. Trimming stripped 8 bases from V and 9 bases from J, with 8 bases between. In DNA form, the CDR3 reads TGCAGTTTCCTCGGTTCACCCCTCCACTTT. Translation gives CSFLGSPLHF.

This chain's CDR3 is CSAGGQGRETYEQYF. DNA for the CDR3: TGCAGCGCCGGAGGTCAGGGGCGCGAAACCTACGAGCAGTACTTC. V and J are TRBV29-1 and TRBJ2-7; D possibly corresponds to TRBD1 (6 bases). In germline, CDR1 is SQVTM, CDR2 ANQGSEA. CDR3 length equals 15 residues. V was clipped by 7 bases and J by 2 bases, with 21 bases between them.

This clone showed up just a few times. The V and J genes are TRBV30 and TRBJ2-7; D is undetermined. CDR1 and CDR2 (germline): GTSNPN, SVGIG (reference sequence). The V gene lost 0 bases and the J gene lost 3 bases, with 6 bases spanning the gap. This CDR3 contains 12 residues. The DNA of the CDR3 is TGTGCCTGGAGTGTAAGTTACTACGAGCAGTACTTC. Residues: CAWSVSYYEQYF. The variable domain in full, with the rest retrieved from reference TRBV30 and TRBJ2-7, is SQTIHQWPATLVQPVGSPLSLECTVEGTSNPNLYWYRQAAGRGLQLLFYSVGIGQISSEVPQNLSASRPQDRQFILSSKKLLLSDSGFYLCAWSVSYYEQYFGPGTRLTVT.

This clone has just one count. V is TRBV2 and J is TRBJ1-4, with a weak D call TRBD1 (6 bases). From germline, CDR1 is SNHLY and CDR2 FYNNEI. The CDR3 runs 15 residues. Between the trimmed V and J ends, which lost 3 bases and 6 bases, there was a span of 14 bases. CDR3 DNA: TGTGCCAGCAGTGATTGGGGGGCTGGGGATGAAAAACTGTTTTTT. It translates to CASSDWGAGDEKLFF.

V usage is TRBV29-1 and J usage is TRBJ1-5; no clear D gene. Germline V gives CDR1 SQVTM, CDR2 ANQGSEA. V lost 4 bases to trimming and J lost 2 bases, with 6 bases between them. This CDR3 contains 12 residues. The CDR3: CSVGGGNQPQHF. In DNA, the CDR3 is TGCAGCGTTGGGGGAGGCAATCAGCCCCAGCATTTT.

The chain recombines TRBV9 with TRBJ1-2; a possible D gene is TRBD1 (5 bases). Germline V lookup: CDR1 SGDLS, CDR2 YYNGEE. This CDR3 is 17 amino acids long. V lost 3 bases and J 3 bases, leaving 21 bases between the germline ends. The CDR3 sequence is CASSANRKGNFYYGYTF. CDR3 DNA sequence: TGTGCCAGCAGCGCGAACCGAAAGGGGAACTTCTACTATGGCTACACCTTC.

The CDR3 region is CASSESGTGNQPQHF. CDR3 coding DNA: TGTGCCAGCAGTGAATCGGGCACTGGTAATCAGCCCCAGCATTTT. The chain employs TRBV25-1 and TRBJ1-5; no definite D call. Germline values: CDR1 MGHDK, CDR2 SYGVNS. The CDR3 totals 15 residues. V shed 1 base and J shed 4 bases, with 11 bases lying between them.

The count of this clone is one. The CDR3 loop reads CASSSLAGGLNEQFF. For the CDR3, the DNA is TGTGCCAGCAGCTCACTAGCGGGGGGTCTCAATGAGCAGTTCTTC. The rearrangement uses TRBV11-3 and TRBJ2-1, with 12 positions matching TRBD2. From germline, CDR1 is SGHNT and CDR2 YENEEA. V shed 4 bases, J shed 6 bases, and the junction held 4 bases outside the gene matches. The CDR3 runs 15 residues.

The chain recombines TRBV6-4 with TRBJ2-1; 9 nucleotides line up with TRBD2. With 5 bases clipped from V and 7 bases from J, the junction kept 15 bases outside the gene matches. The germline V gene encodes CDR1 MRHNA and CDR2 SNTAGT. CDR3 length: 17 residues. The CDR3 spells CASSPTDGGGARNEQFF. CDR3 DNA: TGTGCCAGCAGTCCGACAGATGGCGGGGGGGCCCGGAATGAGCAGTTCTTC.

The V gene is TRBV6-1, the J gene TRBJ1-3; D not resolved. V shed 0 bases and J shed 4 bases, with 13 bases lying between them. The CDR3 loop spans 16 amino acids. Per the germline V gene, CDR1 is MNHNS and CDR2 is SASEGT. The DNA for the CDR3 is TGTGCCAGCAGTGAAGCCGCTGAACCAAGGGGAAACACCATATATTTT. Protein sequence: CASSEAAEPRGNTIYF.

In DNA, the CDR3 is TGTGCCAGTAGTCCCCTGGGGGCGGGTGAAAAACTGTTTTTT. Translated, it gives CASSPLGAGEKLFF. The chain carries TRBV19 and TRBJ1-4; perhaps TRBD1 as D (6 bases). The germline V and J ends were trimmed by 5 bases and 7 bases, with 14 bases remaining between them. CDR3 length: 14 residues. Germline loops: CDR1 LNHDA, CDR2 SQIVND (reference sequence).

CDR3 sequence (DNA): TGCGCCAGCAGCCAGTCCTGGATCTCTGGGCAGGGGCGAACTAACTATGGCTACACCTTC. This gives the protein CASSQSWISGQGRTNYGYTF. V gene TRBV4-1 combines with J gene TRBJ1-2; D perhaps matches TRBD1 (6 bases). CDR3 length: 20 residues. V was shortened by 3 bases and J by 0 bases, with 26 bases between the two germline ends. Germline V CDR1 and CDR2: MGHRA, YSYEKL.

This clone was counted between two and nine times. The genes are TRBV10-2 and TRBJ1-5; D uncertain. Germline values: CDR1 WSHSY, CDR2 SAAADI. This CDR3 has 14 amino acids. Trimming took 5 bases from V and 0 from J, leaving 8 bases between them. The CDR3: CASSRTDSNQPQHF. CDR3 nucleotide sequence: TGCGCCAGCAGTCGGACGGATAGCAATCAGCCCCAGCATTTT.

The chain uses TRBV11-2 and TRBJ2-5; maybe TRBD2 (6 bases). V lost 5 bases and J lost 3, with 16 bases in between. There are 15 residues in the CDR3. Germline V lookup: CDR1 SGHAT, CDR2 FQNNGV. CDR3 region: CASSPTGVMEETQYF. CDR3 DNA sequence: TGTGCCAGCAGCCCGACGGGGGTCATGGAAGAGACCCAGTACTTC. The variable domain in full, with the rest retrieved from reference TRBV11-2 and TRBJ2-5, is EAGVAQSPRYKIIEKRQSVAFWCNPISGHATLYWYQQILGQGPKLLIQFQNNGVVDDSQLPKDRFSAERLKGVDSTLKIQPAKLEDSAVYLCASSPTGVMEETQYFGPGTRLLVL.

The J gene is TRBJ1-5, the V gene TRBV6-1; no clear D. V was cut by 5 bases and J by 2 bases, with 10 bases left in between. The CDR3 loop spans 14 amino acids. The germline CDR1 and CDR2 sequences are MNHNS and SASEGT. As DNA, the CDR3 is TGTGCCAGCAGTAGGGTGAGTCGCAATCAGCCCCAGCATTTT. It translates to CASSRVSRNQPQHF.

This clone was seen just once. The genes are TRBV6-6 and TRBJ2-2, with TRBD2 as a possible D gene (6 bases). CDR3 length equals 15 residues. Germline CDR1 reads MNHNY; CDR2 reads SVGAGI (reference sequence). Trimming took off 4 bases at V and 5 bases at J, with 14 bases between the two ends. In DNA, the CDR3 is TGTGCCAGCAGTTCCGCCCGGGGGATAACCGGGGAGCTGTTTTTT. Translated: CASSSARGITGELFF.

The chain uses TRBV6-5 and TRBJ1-5, with a tentative D call TRBD1 (6 bases). V lost 10 bases to trimming and J lost 6 bases, with 13 bases between them. This CDR3 is built from 12 residues. Germline-derived CDR1 and CDR2 are MNHEY and SVGAGI. The CDR3 protein is CATAGEVQPQHF. CDR3 in DNA: TGTGCCACCGCAGGGGAGGTTCAGCCCCAGCATTTT.

This clone was found a few times. The chain couples TRBV18 to TRBJ2-3, with TRBD2 as a possible D gene (6 bases). Trimming took 5 bases from V and 6 from J, leaving 12 bases between them. The CDR3 is 13 amino acids. Germline CDR1 KGHSH, CDR2 LQKENI. The CDR3 loop reads CASSSGLGDTQYF. In DNA form, the CDR3 reads TGTGCCAGCTCATCGGGACTGGGGGATACGCAGTATTTT.

This sequence joins TRBV5-1 and TRBJ1-5; D is ambiguous. Per the germline V gene, CDR1 is SGHRS and CDR2 is YFSETQ. The CDR3 contains 15 residues. The V end lost 0 bases, the J end lost 4 bases, and 11 bases lay between the germline ends. The CDR3: CASSLVPGQNQPQHF. DNA of the CDR3: TGCGCCAGCAGCTTGGTACCGGGTCAAAATCAGCCCCAGCATTTT. The whole variable domain, remainder taken from reference TRBV5-1 and TRBJ1-5, is KAGVTQTPRYLIKTRGQQVTLSCSPISGHRSVSWYQQTPGQGLQFLFEYFSETQRNKGNFPGRFSGRQFSNSRSEMNVSTLELGDSALYLCASSLVPGQNQPQHFGDGTRLSIL.

The V call is TRBV4-1, the J call TRBJ2-6; D ambiguous. Germline CDR1 reads MGHRA; CDR2 reads YSYEKL. This CDR3 comprises 17 residues. V lost 1 base and J 1 base, leaving 11 bases between the germline ends. CDR3 bases: TGCGCCAGCAGCCAAGTGAGATTGGGATCTGGGGCCAACGTCCTGACTTTC. This codes for CASSQVRLGSGANVLTF.

This rearrangement joins TRBV7-9 to TRBJ2-2, with a possible D match to TRBD1 (5 bases). Germline CDR1 reads SEHNR; CDR2 reads FQNEAQ (reference sequence). The CDR3 has 14 amino acids. The germline V and J ends were trimmed by 1 base and 6 bases, with 9 bases remaining between them. The CDR3 loop is CASSLESRAGELFF. The CDR3 DNA is TGTGCCAGCAGCTTAGAGTCCAGGGCCGGGGAGCTGTTTTTT.